Here is one T cell receptor (beta chain) with its context. Its antigen is undetermined. With 60 Vbeta and 13 Jbeta primers, the PCR was carried out. The repertoire was sequenced with immunoSEQ multiplex PCR; TCRdb's copy has only in-frame clones and lacks some. The record lists more than 100,000 clones, of which the ten most abundant hold about 3%. This record comes from a study of cytomegalovirus exposure and HLA in healthy donors. Points from the study as a whole: Later analysis demonstrated an association between a missense DCLRE1C variant and TCR beta V- and J-gene trimming. A few of the chains that were CMV-associated were confirmed in vitro to be specific for CMV antigens.

Deletions cut 3 bases from V and 4 bases from J, with 10 bases between. Germline CDR1 reads SNHLY; CDR2 reads FYNNEI. The CDR3 is 13 residues long. The specimen sequenced was PBMCs. This chain joins TRBV2 and TRBJ2-7, with TRBD2 as a possible D gene (5 bases). This receptor was identified in a man aged 40-49 years in good health and CMV-seronegative. CDR3 residues: CASSDGVRYEQYF. The CDR3 nucleotides read TGTGCCAGCAGTGACGGGGTGCGGTACGAGCAGTACTTC.